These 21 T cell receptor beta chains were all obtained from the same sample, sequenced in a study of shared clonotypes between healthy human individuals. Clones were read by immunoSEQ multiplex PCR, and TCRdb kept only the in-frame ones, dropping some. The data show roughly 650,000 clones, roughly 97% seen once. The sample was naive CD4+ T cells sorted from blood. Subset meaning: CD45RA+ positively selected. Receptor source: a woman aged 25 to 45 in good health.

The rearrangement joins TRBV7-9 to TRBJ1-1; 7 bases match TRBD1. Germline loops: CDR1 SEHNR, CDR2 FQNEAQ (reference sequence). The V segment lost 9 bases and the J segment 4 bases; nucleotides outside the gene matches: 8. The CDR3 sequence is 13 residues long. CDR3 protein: CASDRVERTEAFF. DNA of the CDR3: TGTGCCAGTGACAGGGTAGAGCGCACTGAAGCTTTCTTT.

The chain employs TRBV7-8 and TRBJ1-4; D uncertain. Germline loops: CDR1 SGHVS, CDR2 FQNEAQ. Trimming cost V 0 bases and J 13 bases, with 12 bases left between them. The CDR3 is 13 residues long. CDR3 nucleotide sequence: TGTGCCAGCAGCTTAGCGGCAGGAGGGTCACTGTTTTTT. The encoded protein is CASSLAAGGSLFF.

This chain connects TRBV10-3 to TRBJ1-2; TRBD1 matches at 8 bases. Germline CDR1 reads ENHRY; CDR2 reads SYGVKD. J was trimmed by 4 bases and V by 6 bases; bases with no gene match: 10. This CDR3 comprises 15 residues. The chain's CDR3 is CAISPGTGTGYGYTF. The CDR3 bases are TGTGCCATCAGCCCCGGGACAGGTACCGGCTATGGCTACACCTTC.

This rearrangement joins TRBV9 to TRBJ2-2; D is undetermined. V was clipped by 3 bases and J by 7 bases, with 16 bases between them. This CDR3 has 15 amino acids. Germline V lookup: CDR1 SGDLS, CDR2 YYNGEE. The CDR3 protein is CASSASSGWGGELFF. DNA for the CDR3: TGTGCCAGCAGCGCCAGTTCGGGCTGGGGCGGGGAGCTGTTTTTT.

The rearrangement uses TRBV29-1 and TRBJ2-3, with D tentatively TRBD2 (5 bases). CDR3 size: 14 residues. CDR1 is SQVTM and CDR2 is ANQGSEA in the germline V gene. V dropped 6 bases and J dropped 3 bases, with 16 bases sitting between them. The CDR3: CSVPVRTGTDTQYF. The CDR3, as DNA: TGCAGCGTCCCCGTGAGAACGGGGACAGATACGCAGTATTTT.

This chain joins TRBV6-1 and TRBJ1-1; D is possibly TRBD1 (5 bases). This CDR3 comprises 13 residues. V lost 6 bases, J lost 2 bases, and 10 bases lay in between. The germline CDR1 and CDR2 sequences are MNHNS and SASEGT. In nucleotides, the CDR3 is TGTGCCAGCAGCGTCAGGGTAAACACTGAAGCTTTCTTT. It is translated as CASSVRVNTEAFF.

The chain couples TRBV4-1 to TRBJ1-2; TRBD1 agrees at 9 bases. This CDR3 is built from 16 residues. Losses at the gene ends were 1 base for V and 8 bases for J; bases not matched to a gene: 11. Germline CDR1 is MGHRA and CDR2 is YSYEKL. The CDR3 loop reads CASSQGIIQGAQGYTF. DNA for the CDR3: TGCGCCAGCAGCCAAGGGATTATACAGGGGGCGCAAGGCTACACCTTC.

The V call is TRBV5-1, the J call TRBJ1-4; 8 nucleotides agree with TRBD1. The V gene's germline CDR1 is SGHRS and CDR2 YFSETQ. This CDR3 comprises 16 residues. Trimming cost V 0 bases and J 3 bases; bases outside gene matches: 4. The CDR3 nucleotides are TGCGCCAGCAGCTTGGTGGCGGACAGGGCTAATGAAAAACTGTTTTTT. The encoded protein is CASSLVADRANEKLFF. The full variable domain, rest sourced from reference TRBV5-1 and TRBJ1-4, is KAGVTQTPRYLIKTRGQQVTLSCSPISGHRSVSWYQQTPGQGLQFLFEYFSETQRNKGNFPGRFSGRQFSNSRSEMNVSTLELGDSALYLCASSLVADRANEKLFFGSGTQLSVL.

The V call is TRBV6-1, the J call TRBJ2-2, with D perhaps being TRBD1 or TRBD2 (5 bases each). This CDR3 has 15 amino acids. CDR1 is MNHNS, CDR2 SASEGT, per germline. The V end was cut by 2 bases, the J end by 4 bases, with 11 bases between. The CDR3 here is CASSERGTTTGELFF. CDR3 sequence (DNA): TGTGCCAGCAGTGAACGAGGGACGACCACCGGGGAGCTGTTTTTT.

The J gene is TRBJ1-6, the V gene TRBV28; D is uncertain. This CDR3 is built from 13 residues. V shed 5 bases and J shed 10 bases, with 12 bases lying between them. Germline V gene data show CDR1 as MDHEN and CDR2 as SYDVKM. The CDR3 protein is CASSVGTQSPLHF. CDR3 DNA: TGTGCCAGCAGTGTCGGAACGCAGTCACCCCTCCACTTT.

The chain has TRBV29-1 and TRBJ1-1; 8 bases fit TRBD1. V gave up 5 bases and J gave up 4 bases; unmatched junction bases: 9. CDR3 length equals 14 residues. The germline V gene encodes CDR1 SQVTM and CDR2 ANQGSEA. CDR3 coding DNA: TGCAGCGTTCTGAGGACAGGGTTGGGCACTGAAGCTTTCTTT. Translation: CSVLRTGLGTEAFF.

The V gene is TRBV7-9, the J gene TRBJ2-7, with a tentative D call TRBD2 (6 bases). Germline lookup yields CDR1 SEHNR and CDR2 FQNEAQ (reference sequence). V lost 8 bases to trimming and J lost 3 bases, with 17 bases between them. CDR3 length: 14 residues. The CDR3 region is CASGRERGIYEQYF. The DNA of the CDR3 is TGTGCCAGCGGACGGGAGCGCGGGATCTACGAGCAGTACTTC.

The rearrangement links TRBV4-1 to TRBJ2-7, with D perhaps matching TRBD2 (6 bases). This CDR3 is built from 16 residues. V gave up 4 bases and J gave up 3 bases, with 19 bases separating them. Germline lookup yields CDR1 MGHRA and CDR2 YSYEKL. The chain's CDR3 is CASSPAVLASVYEQYF. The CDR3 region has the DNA TGCGCCAGCAGCCCCGCAGTTCTAGCGTCGGTCTACGAGCAGTACTTC.

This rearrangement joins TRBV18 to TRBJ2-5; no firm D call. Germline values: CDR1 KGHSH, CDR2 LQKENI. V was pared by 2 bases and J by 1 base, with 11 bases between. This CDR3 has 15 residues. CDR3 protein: CASSPNSIAQETQYF. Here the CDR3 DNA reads TGTGCCAGCTCACCAAATTCGATAGCCCAAGAGACCCAGTACTTC. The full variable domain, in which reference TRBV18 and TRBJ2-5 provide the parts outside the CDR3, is NAGVMQNPRHLVRRRGQEARLRCSPMKGHSHVYWYRQLPEEGLKFMVYLQKENIIDESGMPKERFSAEFPKEGPSILRIQQVVRGDSAAYFCASSPNSIAQETQYFGPGTRLLVL.

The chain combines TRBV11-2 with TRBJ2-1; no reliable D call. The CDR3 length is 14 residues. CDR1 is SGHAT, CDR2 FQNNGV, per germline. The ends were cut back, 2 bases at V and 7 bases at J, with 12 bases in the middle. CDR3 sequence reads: CASSLSSNMNEQFF. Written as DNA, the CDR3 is TGTGCCAGCAGCTTATCCTCGAACATGAATGAGCAGTTCTTC.

CDR3 DNA: TGTGCCTGGAGTCGGACAGATAATGGCTACACCTTC. Translating gives CAWSRTDNGYTF. This rearrangement joins TRBV30 to TRBJ1-2, with D possibly matching TRBD1 (6 bases). V was clipped by 2 bases and J by 6 bases, with 10 bases between them. The CDR3 length is 12 residues. CDR1 and CDR2 from the germline V gene are GTSNPN and SVGIG (reference sequence).

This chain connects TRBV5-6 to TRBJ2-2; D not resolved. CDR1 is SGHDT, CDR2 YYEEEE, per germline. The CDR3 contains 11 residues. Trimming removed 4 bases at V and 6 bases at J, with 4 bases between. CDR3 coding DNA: TGTGCCAGCAGCCTGTCCGGGGAGCTGTTTTTT. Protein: CASSLSGELFF.

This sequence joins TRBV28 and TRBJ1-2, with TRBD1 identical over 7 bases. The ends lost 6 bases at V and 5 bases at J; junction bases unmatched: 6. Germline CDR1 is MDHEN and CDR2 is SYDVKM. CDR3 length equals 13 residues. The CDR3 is CASSGTVSYGYTF. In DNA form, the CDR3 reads TGTGCCAGCAGCGGGACAGTCTCGTATGGCTACACCTTC.

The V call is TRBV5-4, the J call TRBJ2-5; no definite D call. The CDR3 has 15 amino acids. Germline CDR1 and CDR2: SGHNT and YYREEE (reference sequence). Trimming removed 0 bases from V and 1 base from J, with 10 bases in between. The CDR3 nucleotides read TGTGCCAGCAGCTTGGATCCGGCCAGCCAAGAGACCCAGTACTTC. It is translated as CASSLDPASQETQYF.

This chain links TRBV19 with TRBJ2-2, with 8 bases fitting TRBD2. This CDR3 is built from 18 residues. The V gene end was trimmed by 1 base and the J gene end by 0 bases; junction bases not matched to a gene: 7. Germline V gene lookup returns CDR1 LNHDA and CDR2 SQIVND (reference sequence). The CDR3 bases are TGTGCCAGTAGTATAGCCCCTAGCGGGCCTACGAACACCGGGGAGCTGTTTTTT. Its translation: CASSIAPSGPTNTGELFF.

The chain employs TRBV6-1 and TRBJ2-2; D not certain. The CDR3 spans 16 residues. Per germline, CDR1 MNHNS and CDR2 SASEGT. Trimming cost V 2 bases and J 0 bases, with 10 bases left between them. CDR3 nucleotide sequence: TGTGCCAGCAGTGAATTCCAGATCGCGAACACCGGGGAGCTGTTTTTT. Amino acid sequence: CASSEFQIANTGELFF.